This T cell receptor beta chain was observed in a study of blood T cell repertoires in COVID-19 (dated by TCRdb to 2018 to 2020). Context from the whole study: Samples from collaborators originated in the United States, Italy and Spain and spanned both the acute and convalescent phases of COVID-19. Subjects who had been exposed to COVID-19, were actively infected with it, or had recovered from it provided the deeply sampled blood TCRbeta repertoires that made up the dataset. Sample metadata almost always included a de-identified subject ID, COVID-19 status, age in years and sex. The repertoires were made available in a free public database intended to serve as a resource for research on the immune response to SARS-CoV-2. Where available, HLA class I and class II types were taken from metadata supplied by the sample provider and were not determined by assay-based typing. The material from the prospective study consisted of cDNA or gDNA derived from T cells, B-cell-depleted T cells, or PBMCs. The samples were drawn from two sources: the first 160 participants of the ongoing ImmuneRACE study, and 1,000 to 1,500 subjects contributed by 6 global collaborators. Study-wide conclusions, independent of this receptor: Clinical and demographic metadata were provided uncurated, with the amount varying by source and participant.

About this clone itself: This receptor's antigen is unknown. Qualities for individual bases were not recorded, and no much larger clone is one base off.

The collaborating institutions used their own protocols to collect whole blood in K2EDTA tubes. For TCRbeta analysis, collaborators shipped samples in one of three forms: frozen whole blood, isolated PBMCs, or DNA extracted from either of those sample types. The germline V gene (reference sequence) yields LNHDA for CDR1 and SQIVND for CDR2. The CDR3 spans 14 residues, from the cysteine through the phenylalanine. Just CDR3 DNA is preserved here, 42 bases in frame from base 1. V ends up 3 bases short and J 11 bases short, with an unmatched junction base count of 10. TCRbeta CDR3 regions were amplified from genomic DNA using the immunoSEQ Assay, a bias-controlled multiplex PCR. As for how the authors treated the data: Nucleated cell counts per sample were estimated from amplification of reference gene primers within the assay. To quantify the absolute abundance of each unique TCRbeta CDR3 rearrangement, sequence reads were collapsed and filtered. For each sample, productive Simpson clonality was calculated by taking the square root of Simpson's diversity index across productive rearrangements. Drawn from immuneACCESS, this table holds only the in-frame rearrangements with V and J called that TCRdb kept. Clones are partly lost; checked studies trace under half to an unresolved V gene and leave the rest unexplained. V and J calls and clone size are as listed in that table; D and trimming were resolved from the DNA. The sample table records roughly 120,000 clones; around 86% of these occur just once. About 4.5% of the sample is in the top ten clones.

The specimen was peripheral blood. The chain joins TRBV19 to TRBJ1-5; TRBD1 lines up with 7 middle nucleotides. The receptor's source is a man aged 40-49 years with acute or convalescent COVID-19. CDR3 region: CASSIDRATPAQHF. DNA sequence: TGTGCCAGTAGTATCGACAGGGCTACACCGGCCCAGCATTTT.